Shown below are 32 T cell receptor beta chains from a single sample sequenced in a study of shared clonotypes between healthy human individuals. Assay: immunoSEQ multiplex PCR; the TCRdb copy retains only in-frame clones and omits some. This table has approximately 480,000 clones, around 79% appearing once. The sample was PBMCs. The origin of the receptors is a middle-aged woman in good health. Some clones in this sample may be carry-over from other donors' samples.

The chain uses TRBV19 and TRBJ1-2; 9 bases align to TRBD1. The CDR3 length is 12 residues. With V trimmed by 8 bases and J by 4 bases, 2 bases remained unmatched. Germline CDR1 is LNHDA and CDR2 is SQIVND (reference sequence). Here the CDR3 reads CASLGQGYGYTF. In nucleotides, the CDR3 is TGTGCCAGTTTGGGACAGGGCTATGGCTACACCTTC.

In its sample, this clone was seen once. V usage is TRBV2 and J usage is TRBJ2-3; 13 positions agree with TRBD2. CDR3 length equals 18 residues. Germline V gene data show CDR1 as SNHLY and CDR2 as FYNNEI. Trimming at V came to 7 bases and at J to 5 bases, leaving 15 bases not matched to a gene. CDR3 amino acids: CASTRLAGGWGREDTQYF. The CDR3 coding sequence is TGTGCCAGCACCAGACTAGCGGGAGGCTGGGGTAGGGAAGATACGCAGTATTTT. Full variable domain (remainder filled in from reference TRBV2 and TRBJ2-3): EPEVTQTPSHQVTQMGQEVILRCVPISNHLYFYWYRQILGQKVEFLVSFYNNEISEKSEIFDDQFSVERPDGSNFTLKIRSTKLEDSAMYFCASTRLAGGWGREDTQYFGPGTRLTVL.

There are a few counts of this clone. The gene calls are TRBV6-5 and TRBJ1-5, with D maybe TRBD1 (6 bases). The CDR3 loop spans 14 amino acids. CDR1 and CDR2 from the germline V gene are MNHEY and SVGAGI. Trimming took 2 bases from V and 5 from J, leaving 10 bases between them. CDR3 protein: CASSYRTADQPQHF. The CDR3 nucleotides read TGTGCCAGCAGTTACCGGACAGCCGATCAGCCCCAGCATTTT.

The genes are TRBV2 and TRBJ2-4; TRBD2 might be the D (5 bases). The CDR3 runs to 11 residues. Germline V lookup: CDR1 SNHLY, CDR2 FYNNEI. The V and J ends lost 4 bases and 13 bases respectively, with 11 bases between them. The CDR3 here is CASSAGIHQYF. The DNA of the CDR3 is TGTGCCAGCAGTGCGGGGATCCACCAGTACTTC.

This clone came up once. The rearrangement joins TRBV18 to TRBJ2-5, with 11 bases aligning to TRBD1. CDR3 size: 18 residues. The V gene end was trimmed by 6 bases and the J gene end by 4 bases; junction bases not matched to a gene: 16. Germline V gene sequence: CDR1 KGHSH, CDR2 LQKENI. CDR3 region: CASSPLRGTGGVRETQYF. In DNA, the CDR3 is TGTGCCAGCTCGCCTCTCAGGGGGACAGGGGGTGTCCGAGAGACCCAGTACTTC.

This chain joins TRBV9 and TRBJ2-2, with 8 bases matching TRBD1. After removal of 4 bases from V and 4 bases from J, the junction contained 9 bases not matched to a gene. Germline CDR1 reads SGDLS; CDR2 reads YYNGEE. This CDR3 is 16 amino acids long. In DNA, the CDR3 is TGTGCCAGCAGCTCCCCTGGACAGGGCGGCACCGGGGAGCTGTTTTTT. Translating gives CASSSPGQGGTGELFF.

The rearrangement links TRBV7-6 to TRBJ2-3; possible D gene TRBD1, 5 bases. The germline V gene has CDR1 SGHVS and CDR2 FNYEAQ. The CDR3 loop spans 14 amino acids. The V end was cut by 3 bases, the J end by 4 bases, with 11 bases between. DNA of the CDR3: TGTGCCAGCAGCTTGCAGGGTTTCGCAGATACGCAGTATTTT. This translates into CASSLQGFADTQYF.

This clone turned up a few times. The chain links TRBV14 to TRBJ2-5, with TRBD2 matching 11 bases. The CDR3 consists of 15 residues. The V and J ends lost 1 base and 5 bases, in that order; junction bases with no gene match: 3. Per germline, CDR1 SGHDN and CDR2 FVKESK. The CDR3 loop reads CASSQVLAGVETQYF. CDR3 coding DNA: TGTGCCAGCAGCCAAGTACTAGCGGGAGTTGAGACCCAGTACTTC.

The rearrangement joins TRBV28 to TRBJ2-5; 8 bases match TRBD2. V was clipped by 4 bases and J by 7 bases; unmatched bases: 14. CDR1 is MDHEN, CDR2 SYDVKM, per germline. This CDR3 region has 16 residues. The DNA for the CDR3 is TGTGCCAGCAGTTCCCGGGGGGGCTCAGGTGGGAGGACCCAGTACTTC. It codes for CASSSRGGSGGRTQYF.

This chain connects TRBV28 to TRBJ2-5; 7 bases fit TRBD2. The trim removed 0 bases at V and 2 bases at J, leaving 6 bases unmatched. The CDR3 contains 16 residues. Germline V gene data show CDR1 as MDHEN and CDR2 as SYDVKM. The CDR3 loop is CASSLWGSGPQETQYF. The CDR3, as DNA: TGTGCCAGCAGTTTATGGGGTAGCGGGCCTCAAGAGACCCAGTACTTC.

This clone was seen at least ten times. The sample carries other DNA sequences with the same CDR3. The genes are TRBV30 and TRBJ2-1, with 13 positions matching TRBD2. The J segment lost 9 bases and the V segment lost 3 bases, leaving 8 bases of the junction unmatched. Germline V gene data show CDR1 as GTSNPN and CDR2 as SVGIG (reference sequence). CDR3 length: 15 amino acids. This CDR3 reads CAWSGLAGVDSEQFF. In DNA form, the CDR3 reads TGTGCCTGGAGCGGACTAGCGGGAGTGGATAGTGAGCAGTTCTTC.

This chain joins TRBV7-8 and TRBJ2-7, with D tentatively TRBD2 (5 bases). Germline V gene sequence: CDR1 SGHVS, CDR2 FQNEAQ. The CDR3 runs to 13 residues. Trimming pared 5 bases from V and 3 bases from J, leaving 11 bases between. This chain's CDR3 is CASSVGIHYEQYF. The CDR3 nucleotides read TGTGCCAGCAGCGTCGGGATCCACTACGAGCAGTACTTC.

The chain has TRBV10-1 and TRBJ2-5; D ambiguous. The CDR3 loop spans 13 amino acids. V shed 3 bases and J shed 7 bases, with 12 bases lying between them. Germline CDR1 and CDR2: WNHNN and SYGVQD (reference sequence). The CDR3 protein is CASSDSPVGTQYF. In DNA, the CDR3 is TGCGCCAGCAGTGATAGCCCCGTAGGGACCCAGTACTTC.

J is TRBJ2-5 and V is TRBV6-5; D is perhaps TRBD2 (5 bases). The CDR3 extends over 14 amino acids. Per germline, CDR1 MNHEY and CDR2 SVGAGI. V gave up 7 bases and J gave up 7 bases, with 19 bases separating them. CDR3 DNA sequence: TGTGCCAGCACCCCATTGAGGGCCGGTGGGACCCAGTACTTC. It is translated as CASTPLRAGGTQYF.

J is TRBJ2-2 and V is TRBV2; 9 nucleotides agree with TRBD1. Germline V gene lookup returns CDR1 SNHLY and CDR2 FYNNEI. The trim removed 7 bases at V and 1 base at J, leaving 4 bases unmatched. The CDR3 covers 15 residues. The CDR3 nucleotides read TGTGCCAGCAAGACGACAGGGGGGAACACCGGGGAGCTGTTTTTT. Translating it yields CASKTTGGNTGELFF.

This rearrangement joins TRBV7-9 to TRBJ2-5, with no clear D. TRBJ2-7 explains the end of the DNA better; the J call may be wrong. This CDR3 is built from 13 residues. Germline CDR1 reads SEHNR; CDR2 reads FQNEAQ (reference sequence). In DNA form, the CDR3 reads TGTGCCAGCAGCTTAGCGGGAATCTACGAGCAGTACTTC. Translating it yields CASSLAGIYEQYF.

V and J are TRBV5-1 and TRBJ2-7; D remains unclear. Trimming pared 0 bases from V and 3 bases from J, leaving 10 bases between. The CDR3 is 14 amino acids. The germline V gene encodes CDR1 SGHRS and CDR2 YFSETQ. This CDR3 is CASSLDGSFYEQYF. The CDR3 DNA follows: TGCGCCAGCAGCTTGGATGGCAGCTTCTACGAGCAGTACTTC.

The rearrangement uses TRBV11-2 and TRBJ2-7, with D possibly being TRBD2 (6 bases). The CDR3 loop spans 16 amino acids. Germline CDR1 and CDR2: SGHAT and FQNNGV. V shed 2 bases and J shed 0 bases, with 14 bases lying between them. The CDR3 protein is CASSLRGVGSSYEQYF. For the CDR3, the DNA is TGTGCCAGCAGCTTACGCGGGGTCGGGAGCTCCTACGAGCAGTACTTC.

This clone appeared many times. The genes are TRBV10-3 and TRBJ2-3; TRBD2 is a possible D gene (6 bases). Germline lookup yields CDR1 ENHRY and CDR2 SYGVKD. The V and J ends lost 7 bases and 3 bases respectively, with 17 bases between them. The CDR3 is 15 residues long. The CDR3 DNA reads TGTGCCATCATGGGAAGCGGGTTCGGGACAGATACGCAGTATTTT. It translates to CAIMGSGFGTDTQYF.

The chain links TRBV5-1 to TRBJ2-1; D could derive from TRBD1 or TRBD2 (6 bases each). This CDR3 is 21 amino acids long. The V and J ends lost 4 bases and 7 bases respectively, with 36 bases between them. Germline values: CDR1 SGHRS, CDR2 YFSETQ. CDR3 loop: CASSPGVGAIPDYRFSNEQFF. Written as DNA, the CDR3 is TGCGCCAGCAGCCCGGGTGTGGGGGCGATACCGGACTACAGATTTTCAAATGAGCAGTTCTTC.

CDR3 amino acids: CASSSQGTADTQYF. CDR3 nucleotides: TGTGCCAGCAGTTCACAGGGAACCGCAGATACGCAGTATTTT. The V call is TRBV7-3, the J call TRBJ2-3, with D possibly matching TRBD1 (6 bases). Germline V gene lookup returns CDR1 SGHTA and CDR2 FQGTGA. The CDR3 totals 14 residues. Trimming took 6 bases from V and 4 from J, leaving 14 bases between them.

This clone was counted at least ten times. The CDR3 DNA sequence: TGCGCCAGCAGCCAAGATCTGGAGGGCCCCGGGGAGCTGTTTTTT. Protein sequence: CASSQDLEGPGELFF. The chain links TRBV4-3 to TRBJ2-2; D is perhaps TRBD2 (6 bases). The CDR3 extends over 15 amino acids. V was cut by 0 bases and J by 6 bases, with 11 bases left in between. Germline CDR1 LGHNA, CDR2 YSLEER.

This clone has only a few counts. The chain uses TRBV10-3 and TRBJ1-2, with TRBD1 identical over 8 bases. Trimming took 6 bases from V and 3 from J; bases not matched to a gene: 3. The CDR3 runs to 13 residues. Germline CDR1 and CDR2: ENHRY and SYGVKD. The CDR3 loop is CAISKGQDYGYTF. CDR3 coding DNA: TGTGCCATCAGCAAGGGACAGGACTATGGCTACACCTTC.

This sequence joins TRBV5-8 and TRBJ2-1; no reliable D call. Trimming removed 4 bases from V and 8 bases from J, with 19 bases in between. This CDR3 contains 15 residues. Germline-derived CDR1 and CDR2 are SGHTS and YDEGEE. The CDR3 region has the DNA TGTGCCAGCAGCCCATTCCCGGCTAGTACCCATGAGCAGTTCTTC. Amino acid sequence: CASSPFPASTHEQFF.

This clone showed up just once. The chain uses TRBV6-6 and TRBJ2-1; tentatively, D is TRBD1 (6 bases). This CDR3 is built from 15 residues. CDR1 MNHNY and CDR2 SVGAGI come from the germline V gene (reference sequence). V dropped 10 bases and J dropped 5 bases, with 21 bases sitting between them. CDR3 DNA sequence: TGTGCCACCTCTCGTCACAGGGTACCAGACAATGAGCAGTTCTTC. Amino acid sequence: CATSRHRVPDNEQFF.

V is TRBV7-8 and J is TRBJ2-1; 9 bases align to TRBD2. Germline-derived CDR1 and CDR2 are SGHVS and FQNEAQ. The CDR3 has 15 amino acids. Trimming took 5 bases from V and 4 from J; bases not matched to a gene: 6. This chain's CDR3 is CASSPREGKYNEQFF. The DNA of the CDR3 is TGTGCCAGCAGCCCGCGGGAGGGTAAATACAATGAGCAGTTCTTC.

This chain links TRBV19 with TRBJ1-2; D not resolved. CDR1 and CDR2 (germline): LNHDA, SQIVND (reference sequence). The V end lost 9 bases, the J end lost 4 bases, and 15 bases lay between the germline ends. CDR3 length: 13 amino acids. The CDR3 region is CASRSLPGYGYTF. The CDR3 DNA reads as TGTGCCAGCAGGTCCCTCCCGGGCTATGGCTACACCTTC.

V gene TRBV2 combines with J gene TRBJ2-7; D not certain. The CDR3 runs to 13 residues. Trimming took 2 bases from V and 2 from J, leaving 7 bases between them. Germline V gene data show CDR1 as SNHLY and CDR2 as FYNNEI. In DNA form, the CDR3 reads TGTGCCAGCAGTGAACAGGCGGCCTACGAGCAGTACTTC. As protein: CASSEQAAYEQYF.

V usage is TRBV6-5 and J usage is TRBJ1-4; possibly TRBD1 for D (6 bases). V shed 5 bases and J shed 5 bases, with 15 bases lying between them. The CDR3 is made up of 15 amino acids. Looked up from germline, CDR1 is MNHEY and CDR2 is SVGAGI. CDR3 coding DNA: TGTGCCAGCAGTACGAGGACAGCTCCAAATGAAAAACTGTTTTTT. Encoded protein: CASSTRTAPNEKLFF.

The rearrangement joins TRBV7-9 to TRBJ2-2, with 7 bases aligning to TRBD2. J was trimmed by 2 bases and V by 4 bases; bases with no gene match: 10. The CDR3 contains 17 residues. The V gene's germline CDR1 is SEHNR and CDR2 FQNEAQ (reference sequence). The CDR3 region has the DNA TGTGCCAGCAGCTCCTGGGGGGAGCGGGAAAACACCGGGGAGCTGTTTTTT. Translation: CASSSWGERENTGELFF.

Points on this clone: The identical CDR3 is also encoded by other nucleotide sequences in the sample. This sequence joins TRBV10-2 and TRBJ2-5, with 11 bases matching TRBD2. Germline V lookup: CDR1 WSHSY, CDR2 SAAADI. The CDR3 is 16 residues long. V shed 4 bases and J 4 bases; nucleotides not matched to a gene: 8. The DNA of the CDR3 is TGCGCCAGCAGTGCCCTACTAGCGGGAGAAGGAGAGACCCAGTACTTC. It specifies CASSALLAGEGETQYF.

The chain joins TRBV2 to TRBJ2-5; 7 positions match TRBD1. This CDR3 comprises 16 residues. V dropped 6 bases and J dropped 1; count of bases not matched to a gene: 11. The germline V gene has CDR1 SNHLY and CDR2 FYNNEI. Written as DNA, the CDR3 is TGTGCCAGCAGAGCCAGCAGGGGGTTAGCCCAAGAGACCCAGTACTTC. Translation gives CASRASRGLAQETQYF.